Sequencing of this T cell receptor beta chain was carried out in a study of blood T cell repertoires in COVID-19. Study summary: The cDNA or gDNA used as material had been derived from T cells, B-cell-depleted T cells, or PBMCs.

The CDR3 consists of 19 residues. Germline V gene sequence: CDR1 SGHRS, CDR2 YFSETQ. Trimming left V 0 bases short and J 7 bases short, with 25 bases between. Libraries were prepared by immunoSEQ multiplex PCR; TCRdb keeps only in-frame clonotypes and omits some of them. The sample has 25,000 to 30,000 clones, roughly 85% seen once. The sequence was collected from a human donor in a cohort sampled during active COVID-19. The sample taken for sequencing was peripheral blood. This chain links TRBV5-1 with TRBJ2-2; a weak D match, TRBD1 (5 bases). The chain's CDR3 is CASSLALDPWGPSFGELFF. CDR3 DNA sequence: TGCGCCAGCAGCTTGGCCCTAGACCCATGGGGCCCATCGTTCGGGGAGCTGTTTTTT.